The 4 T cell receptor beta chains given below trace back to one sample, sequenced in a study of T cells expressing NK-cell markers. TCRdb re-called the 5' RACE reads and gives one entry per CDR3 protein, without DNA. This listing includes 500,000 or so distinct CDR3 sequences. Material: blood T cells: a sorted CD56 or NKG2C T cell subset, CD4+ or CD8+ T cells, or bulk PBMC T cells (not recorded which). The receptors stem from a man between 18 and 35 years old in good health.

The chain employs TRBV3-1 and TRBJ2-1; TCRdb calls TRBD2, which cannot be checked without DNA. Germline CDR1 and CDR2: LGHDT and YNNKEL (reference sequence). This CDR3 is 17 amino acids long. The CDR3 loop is CASSQDPSGVAYNEQFF.

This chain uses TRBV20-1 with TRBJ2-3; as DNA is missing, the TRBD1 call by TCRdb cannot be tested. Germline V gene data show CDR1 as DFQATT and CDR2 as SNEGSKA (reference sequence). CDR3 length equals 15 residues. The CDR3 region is CSARQGDRGTDTQYF.

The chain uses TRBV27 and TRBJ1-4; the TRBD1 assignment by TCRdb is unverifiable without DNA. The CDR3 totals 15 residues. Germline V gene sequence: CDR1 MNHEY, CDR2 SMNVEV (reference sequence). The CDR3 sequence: CASSLRARTNEKLFF.

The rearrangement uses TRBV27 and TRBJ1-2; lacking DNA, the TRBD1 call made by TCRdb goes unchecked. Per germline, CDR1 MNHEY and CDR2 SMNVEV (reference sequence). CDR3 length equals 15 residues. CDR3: CASRPTGSPDYGYTF.